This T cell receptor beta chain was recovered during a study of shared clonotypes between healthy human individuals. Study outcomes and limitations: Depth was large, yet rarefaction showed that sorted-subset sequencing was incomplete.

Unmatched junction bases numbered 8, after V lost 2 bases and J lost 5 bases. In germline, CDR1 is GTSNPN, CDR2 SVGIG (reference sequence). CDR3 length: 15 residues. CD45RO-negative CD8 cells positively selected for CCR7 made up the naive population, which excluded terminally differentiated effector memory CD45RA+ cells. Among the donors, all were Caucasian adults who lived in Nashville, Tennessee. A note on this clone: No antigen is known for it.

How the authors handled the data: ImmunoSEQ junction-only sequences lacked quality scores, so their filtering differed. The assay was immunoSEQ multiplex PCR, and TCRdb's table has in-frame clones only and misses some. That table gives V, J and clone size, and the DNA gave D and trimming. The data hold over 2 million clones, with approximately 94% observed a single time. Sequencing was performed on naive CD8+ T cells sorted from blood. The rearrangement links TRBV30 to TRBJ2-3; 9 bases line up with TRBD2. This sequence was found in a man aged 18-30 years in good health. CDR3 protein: CAWSFLAGAGDTQYF. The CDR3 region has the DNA TGTGCCTGGAGTTTCTTAGCGGGAGCGGGAGATACGCAGTATTTT.